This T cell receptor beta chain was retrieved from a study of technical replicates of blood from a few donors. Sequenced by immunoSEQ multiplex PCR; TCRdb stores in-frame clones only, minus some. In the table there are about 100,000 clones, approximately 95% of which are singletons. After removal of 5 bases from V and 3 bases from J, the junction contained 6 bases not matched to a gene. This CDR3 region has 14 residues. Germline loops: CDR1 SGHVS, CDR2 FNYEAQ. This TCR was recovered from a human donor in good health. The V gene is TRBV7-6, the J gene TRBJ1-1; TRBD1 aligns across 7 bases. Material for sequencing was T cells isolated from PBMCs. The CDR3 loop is CASSRQGRHTEAFF. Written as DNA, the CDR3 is TGTGCCAGCAGCCGACAGGGCAGGCACACTGAAGCTTTCTTT.